A selection of T cell receptor beta chains follows, all from one sample in a study of T cell responses to AZD1222 COVID-19 vaccine. This table comes from immunoSEQ multiplex PCR, and its TCRdb copy is limited to in-frame clones, with some not included. The sample yields about 120,000 clones, 88% seen once. The sample here was peripheral blood, taken on day 0 of AZD1222 vaccination. Receptors were obtained from an adult in good health. Each CDR3 is given with its conserved first and last residue. The size of a clone is reported for some rows only, either as once, few or many, or as a class for expanded clones.

TRBJ2-1 | . | TRBV5-4 | CASSLGGSYNEQFF
TRBJ1-6 | few | TRBV2 | CASGGQVASPLHF
TRBJ1-4 | . | TRBV7-2 | CASSRRFNEKLFF
TRBJ1-3 | . | TRBV5-6 | CASSGFPNSGNTIYF
TRBJ2-1 | . | TRBV19 | CASMRGHEQFF
TRBJ2-7 | . | TRBV5-5 | CASQKDIRDKVYEQYF
TRBJ2-2 | . | TRBV9 | CASSVGEGRNTGELFF
TRBJ1-3 | . | TRBV13 | CASSWRGVSGNTIYF
TRBJ1-1 | . | TRBV18 | CASSPGTARNTEAFF
TRBJ1-2 | . | TRBV19 | CASMTSGTGRSFGGYTF
TRBJ2-2 | . | TRBV19 | CASSIQGGNSGELFF
TRBJ2-5 | . | TRBV7-2 | CASSPTYLIQETQYF
TRBJ2-3 | . | TRBV19 | CASTFGQGGDTQYF
TRBJ2-3 | once | TRBV2 | CASSPRRDTQYF
TRBJ1-1 | . | TRBV20-1 | CSATRLDVAFF
TRBJ1-4 | . | TRBV2 | CASSVDSTGRGKLFF
TRBJ2-1 | . | TRBV6-2/TRBV6-3 | CASSRAGGPYNEQFF
TRBJ1-2 | . | TRBV29-1 | CSVGDTAPGYTF
TRBJ2-1 | . | TRBV7-2 | CASSRDQGYNEQFF
TRBJ2-2 | . | TRBV6-6 | CASRSTGANTGELFF
TRBJ1-6 | once | TRBV5-1 | CASSPTTGSYNSPLHF
TRBJ2-1 | . | TRBV2 | CASSEVLDRVSYNEQFF
TRBJ2-3 | . | TRBV14 | CASSAADTQYF
TRBJ1-6 | once | TRBV19 | CASSDRDRGLRPLHF
TRBJ2-5 | once | TRBV18 | CASSPSRTHGETQYF
TRBJ1-2 | . | TRBV12-3/TRBV12-4 | CASSLGTPHYTF
TRBJ2-1 | . | TRBV7-9 | CASSSYEQFF
TRBJ2-3 | once | TRBV3-1/TRBV3-2 | CASSSPRWAGGSDTQYF
TRBJ1-2 | . | TRBV7-3 | CASSPGQGGNGYTF
TRBJ2-4 | . | TRBV6-1 | CASSAPQGGLAKNIQYF
TRBJ1-2 | . | TRBV19 | CASTNMRGLASGYTF
TRBJ2-1 | . | TRBV3-1/TRBV3-2 | CASSRPTYNEQFF
TRBJ2-7 | . | TRBV6-5 | CASRSRGDEQYF
TRBJ1-1 | . | TRBV7-8 | CASSLRLETEAFF
TRBJ2-3 | . | TRBV5-1 | CASSSGAGGQDTQYF
TRBJ2-3 | . | TRBV2 | CASRLGLAESTDTQYF
TRBJ1-6 | . | TRBV18 | CASSQGGGDSPLHF
TRBJ1-1 | . | TRBV7-2 | CASSFAGAPSAFF
TRBJ2-3 | . | TRBV3-1/TRBV3-2 | CASSQDRGSHTQYF
TRBJ2-1 | . | TRBV21-1 | CASSKGRIDTRSYNEQFF
TRBJ2-1 | . | TRBV20-1 | CSASIPYNEQFF
TRBJ1-1 | . | TRBV27 | CASSSRGVTEAFF